This entry lists 31 T cell receptor beta chains sequenced from one sample in a study of neoadjuvant nivolumab and ipilimumab in lung cancer. Produced via immunoSEQ multiplex PCR; TCRdb's table is partial and in-frame only. The table has roughly 20,000 clones, 82% seen once. The material sequenced was peripheral blood, taken before neoadjuvant nivolumab, alone or with ipilimumab. Receptor source: an adult with non-small cell lung cancer.

This rearrangement joins TRBV5-1 to TRBJ1-5; D may be TRBD1 (6 bases). Germline lookup yields CDR1 SGHRS and CDR2 YFSETQ. The CDR3 spans 14 residues. Trimming removed 0 bases at V and 5 bases at J, with 9 bases between. The CDR3 region is CASSLATGYQPQHF. The CDR3 region has the DNA TGCGCCAGCAGCTTGGCGACAGGCTATCAGCCCCAGCATTTT.

This chain joins TRBV11-3 and TRBJ2-7; possibly TRBD2 for D (6 bases). V was cut by 5 bases and J by 2 bases, with 19 bases left in between. CDR3 length: 16 amino acids. Per germline, CDR1 SGHNT and CDR2 YENEEA. Written as DNA, the CDR3 is TGTGCCAGCAGCCCCCTACGGGGGATGGTAACCTACGAGCAGTACTTC. Its protein product is CASSPLRGMVTYEQYF. The full variable domain, completed using reference TRBV11-3 and TRBJ2-7, is EAGVVQSPRYKIIEKKQPVAFWCNPISGHNTLYWYLQNLGQGPELLIRYENEEAVDDSQLPKDRFSAERLKGVDSTLKIQPAELGDSAVYLCASSPLRGMVTYEQYFGPGTRLTVT.

The chain employs TRBV9 and TRBJ1-2; TRBD1 matches 7 bases. In germline, CDR1 is SGDLS, CDR2 YYNGEE. Trimming cost V 3 bases and J 4 bases; bases outside gene matches: 6. The length of the CDR3 is 14 residues. CDR3 in amino acids: CASSAPDRSYGYTF. DNA of the CDR3: TGTGCCAGCAGCGCTCCGGACAGGAGCTATGGCTACACCTTC.

The chain joins TRBV5-1 to TRBJ1-2; 7 bases match TRBD1. Germline CDR1 is SGHRS and CDR2 is YFSETQ. The CDR3 sequence is 15 residues long. V lost 5 bases to trimming and J lost 1 base; unmatched junction nucleotides: 8. The CDR3 protein is CASRRTGTDNYGYTF. The DNA for the CDR3 is TGCGCCAGCAGACGAACCGGGACAGATAACTATGGCTACACCTTC.

The V and J genes are TRBV10-1 and TRBJ2-7; D not certain. This CDR3 spans 11 amino acids. CDR1 and CDR2 from the germline V gene are WNHNN and SYGVQD (reference sequence). Trimming removed 10 bases from V and 9 bases from J, with 16 bases in between. CDR3 nucleotides: TGCGCCATCCACGCCGGTTGGGTGCAGTACTTC. This codes for CAIHAGWVQYF.

The chain joins TRBV6-6 to TRBJ2-7, with 9 nucleotides matching TRBD1. This CDR3 contains 14 residues. Germline V gives CDR1 MNHNY, CDR2 SVGAGI (reference sequence). V dropped 6 bases and J dropped 4; count of bases not matched to a gene: 7. The CDR3 region is CASSAGTGIYEQYF. The CDR3 nucleotides read TGTGCCAGCAGCGCCGGGACAGGGATATACGAGCAGTACTTC.

The table lists this clone with a few counts. V gene TRBV15 combines with J gene TRBJ2-7, with D unresolved. V dropped 5 bases and J dropped 1 base, with 6 bases sitting between them. Germline V gene lookup returns CDR1 LNHNV and CDR2 YYDKDF (reference sequence). The CDR3 is made up of 12 amino acids. The CDR3 nucleotides are TGTGCCACCAGCGGGCAGTCCTACGAGCAGTACTTC. It translates to CATSGQSYEQYF.

The J gene is TRBJ2-2, the V gene TRBV5-5; D tentatively reads TRBD1 or TRBD2 (5 bases each). Trimming stripped 0 bases from V and 4 bases from J, with 10 bases between. Germline V lookup: CDR1 SGHKS, CDR2 YYEKEE (reference sequence). The length of the CDR3 is 15 residues. CDR3 sequence reads: CASSLGGMVTGELFF. The CDR3 DNA is TGTGCCAGCAGCTTGGGGGGGATGGTCACCGGGGAGCTGTTTTTT.

Concerning this clone itself: Additional DNA sequences in this sample encode the identical CDR3. The chain couples TRBV5-1 to TRBJ1-2; D remains ambiguous. The CDR3 sequence is 14 residues long. CDR1 and CDR2 (germline): SGHRS, YFSETQ. V dropped 0 bases and J dropped 1 base, with 7 bases sitting between them. The CDR3 DNA reads TGCGCCAGCAGCTTGGACGGCAGTAACTATGGCTACACCTTC. Its translation is CASSLDGSNYGYTF.

The gene calls are TRBV11-3 and TRBJ2-6; D not resolved. The CDR3 has 15 residues. Trimming shortened V by 1 base and J by 4 bases, and 8 bases separated the two germline ends. CDR1 and CDR2 (germline): SGHNT, YENEEA. The CDR3: CASSLGYSGANVLTF. The DNA for the CDR3 is TGTGCCAGCAGCTTAGGGTATTCCGGGGCCAACGTCCTGACTTTC.

This chain links TRBV5-5 with TRBJ1-5; D call uncertain. Germline V gene sequence: CDR1 SGHKS, CDR2 YYEKEE (reference sequence). V dropped 4 bases and J dropped 5 bases, with 16 bases sitting between them. The CDR3 is made up of 15 amino acids. The CDR3 DNA is TGTGCCAGCAGCCCGCTACGTACACGAGATCAGCCCCAGCATTTT. This encodes CASSPLRTRDQPQHF.

J is TRBJ2-2 and V is TRBV4-1, with 11 bases fitting TRBD2. The CDR3 totals 19 residues. Trimming cost V 0 bases and J 8 bases; bases outside gene matches: 14. CDR1 MGHRA and CDR2 YSYEKL come from the germline V gene. The CDR3, as DNA: TGCGCCAGCAGCCAAGATCGAGGGCTAGCGGGAGGTAGCTATGGGGAGCTGTTTTTT. The encoded protein is CASSQDRGLAGGSYGELFF.

The rearrangement uses TRBV7-8 and TRBJ2-7, with D perhaps matching TRBD1 or TRBD2 (5 bases each). The CDR3 consists of 14 residues. CDR1 is SGHVS and CDR2 is FQNEAQ in the germline V gene. Trimming took 2 bases from V and 2 from J, leaving 10 bases between them. The CDR3 sequence is CASSLRDGPYEQYF. The CDR3 bases are TGTGCCAGCAGCTTACGGGACGGTCCCTACGAGCAGTACTTC.

This sequence joins TRBV27 and TRBJ1-2; a weak D match, TRBD1 (6 bases). Germline CDR1 MNHEY, CDR2 SMNVEV (reference sequence). This CDR3 comprises 14 residues. V was cut by 5 bases and J by 5 bases, with 15 bases left in between. The CDR3 bases are TGTGCCAGCAGTGACAATCCGACAGGTTATGGCTACACCTTC. Residues: CASSDNPTGYGYTF.

This chain joins TRBV4-1 and TRBJ1-2; 7 positions match TRBD1. Germline lookup yields CDR1 MGHRA and CDR2 YSYEKL. The CDR3 runs 18 residues. The J segment lost 5 bases and the V segment lost 0 bases, leaving 15 bases of the junction unmatched. The CDR3 loop reads CASSQDKETGPYIYGYTF. The CDR3 DNA sequence: TGCGCCAGCAGCCAAGACAAAGAGACAGGGCCCTATATTTATGGCTACACCTTC.

This sequence joins TRBV28 and TRBJ2-5, with TRBD2 identical over 11 bases. V dropped 5 bases and J dropped 0; count of bases not matched to a gene: 11. In germline, CDR1 is MDHEN, CDR2 SYDVKM. There are 18 residues in the CDR3. As DNA, the CDR3 is TGTGCCAGCAGTCCCTACGGACTAGCGGGTCCGTACCAAGAGACCCAGTACTTC. Encoded protein: CASSPYGLAGPYQETQYF.

This clone was seen just once. This sequence joins TRBV5-5 and TRBJ1-1, with D possibly matching TRBD1 (5 bases). The CDR3 has 17 residues. Trimming stripped 3 bases from V and 0 bases from J, with 18 bases between. The V gene's germline CDR1 is SGHKS and CDR2 YYEKEE (reference sequence). CDR3 residues: CASSSAGTGAVNTEAFF. The CDR3 bases are TGTGCCAGCAGCTCCGCCGGGACCGGAGCTGTGAACACTGAAGCTTTCTTT. The whole variable domain, filled in from reference TRBV5-5 and TRBJ1-1, reads DAGVTQSPTHLIKTRGQQVTLRCSPISGHKSVSWYQQVLGQGPQFIFQYYEKEERGRGNFPDRFSARQFPNYSSELNVNALLLGDSALYLCASSSAGTGAVNTEAFFGQGTRLTVV.

The genes are TRBV28 and TRBJ1-2; possible D gene TRBD1, 6 bases. CDR1 MDHEN and CDR2 SYDVKM come from the germline V gene. The length of the CDR3 is 15 residues. V shed 2 bases and J shed 6 bases, with 16 bases lying between them. Written as DNA, the CDR3 is TGTGCCAGCAGTTTAGTCATGGGGGCTAAGAATGGCTACACCTTC. This translates into CASSLVMGAKNGYTF.

This clone was observed a single time. The chain combines TRBV4-3 with TRBJ2-5; D not resolved. V was pared by 4 bases and J by 1 base, with 10 bases between. The CDR3 contains 14 residues. Germline-derived CDR1 and CDR2 are LGHNA and YSLEER. For the CDR3, the DNA is TGCGCCAGCAGCCGAACGTACCTCCAAGAGACCCAGTACTTC. As protein: CASSRTYLQETQYF.

V usage is TRBV7-2 and J usage is TRBJ1-2; 8 bases fit TRBD1. V lost 1 base and J lost 7; bases outside the gene matches: 5. Per the germline V gene, CDR1 is SGHTA and CDR2 is FQGNSA. The CDR3 has 14 amino acids. As DNA, the CDR3 is TGTGCCAGCAGCTTAGGCGTGACAGGGGTTGGCTACACCTTC. This gives the protein CASSLGVTGVGYTF.

As regards this clone: An end of the junction does not agree with germline; a read error may underlie this. This chain connects TRBV7-7 to TRBJ2-2, with D hard to call. CDR3 size: 15 residues. Germline V gives CDR1 SSHAT, CDR2 FNYEAQ (reference sequence). The CDR3 nucleotides read TGTGCTAGCAGCTTAGCCGGGCCGGGCACCGGGGAGCTGTTTTTT. Its translation: CASSLAGPGTGELFF.

This clone has only a few counts. The chain has TRBV29-1 and TRBJ2-1; TRBD2 agrees at 14 bases. The length of the CDR3 is 14 residues. The trim removed 6 bases at V and 4 bases at J, leaving 2 bases unmatched. Germline V gene data show CDR1 as SQVTM and CDR2 as ANQGSEA. The CDR3 is CSVRLAGGYNEQFF. In DNA form, the CDR3 reads TGCAGCGTGCGACTAGCGGGAGGGTACAATGAGCAGTTCTTC.

The J gene is TRBJ2-7, the V gene TRBV7-2; 9 nucleotides match TRBD2. Germline CDR1 reads SGHTA; CDR2 reads FQGNSA. CDR3 length: 15 amino acids. The J segment lost 5 bases and the V segment lost 8 bases, leaving 13 bases of the junction unmatched. The CDR3 protein is CASVSSPLAGHEQYF. DNA of the CDR3: TGTGCCAGCGTGTCTTCGCCACTAGCGGGCCACGAGCAGTACTTC.

This clone was observed a few times. The chain links TRBV4-2 to TRBJ2-3, with D unresolved. With 1 base removed from V and 0 bases from J, the gap between germline ends came to 5 bases. CDR1 and CDR2 from the germline V gene are LGHNA and YNFKEQ. CDR3 length: 14 amino acids. CDR3 protein: CASSQVGSTDTQYF. The CDR3 nucleotides read TGTGCCAGCAGCCAAGTCGGGAGCACAGATACGCAGTATTTT.

The chain couples TRBV6-6 to TRBJ2-1, with a weak D call TRBD2 (5 bases). Germline CDR1 MNHNY, CDR2 SVGAGI (reference sequence). Trimming stripped 5 bases from V and 9 bases from J, with 8 bases between. CDR3 length: 11 amino acids. The CDR3 reads CASSIAGEQFF. The CDR3 nucleotides read TGTGCCAGCAGTATTGCGGGTGAGCAGTTCTTC.

The rearrangement joins TRBV7-2 to TRBJ2-1; possibly TRBD2 for D (7 bases). The CDR3 runs 13 residues. Germline CDR1 reads SGHTA; CDR2 reads FQGNSA. V lost 5 bases and J lost 7, with 12 bases in between. The CDR3 DNA is TGTGCCAGCAGCACAGGGACTACAAATGAGCAGTTCTTC. Encoded protein: CASSTGTTNEQFF.

The chain joins TRBV7-2 to TRBJ1-2, with a possible D match to TRBD1 (6 bases). The CDR3 contains 15 residues. The V gene lost 2 bases and the J gene lost 7 bases, with 17 bases spanning the gap. Germline lookup yields CDR1 SGHTA and CDR2 FQGNSA. The CDR3 DNA sequence: TGTGCCAGCAGCTTAAATTGGCAGGGGTTAGGTGGCTACACCTTC. Translating it yields CASSLNWQGLGGYTF.

The chain combines TRBV29-1 with TRBJ2-7, with D unresolved. Germline CDR1 and CDR2: SQVTM and ANQGSEA. The V end was cut by 4 bases, the J end by 2 bases, with 9 bases between. The CDR3 sequence is 12 residues long. Written as DNA, the CDR3 is TGCAGCGTTGGGCAAACGACCTACGAGCAGTACTTC. Residues: CSVGQTTYEQYF.

On this clone: The junction does not match germline at one end; this may be a read error. The rearrangement links TRBV6-6 to TRBJ1-1; no reliable D call. This CDR3 has 14 amino acids. CDR1 is MNHNY and CDR2 is SVGAGI in the germline V gene (reference sequence). In DNA form, the CDR3 reads TGTGCCAGCAGTGACTCCCCGGAAAGCACTGAAGCTTTCTTT. Protein sequence: CASSDSPESTEAFF.

The gene calls are TRBV11-3 and TRBJ1-3, with D perhaps matching TRBD1 (5 bases). V gave up 5 bases and J gave up 2 bases, with 13 bases separating them. CDR1 is SGHNT and CDR2 is YENEEA in the germline V gene. CDR3 length: 15 amino acids. The CDR3 protein is CASSTPTGPGNTIYF. The CDR3 nucleotides read TGTGCCAGCAGCACTCCCACGGGACCTGGAAACACCATATATTTT.

This clone is medium-sized by share. The V call is TRBV7-3, the J call TRBJ2-7; TRBD2 matches 7 bases. The CDR3 sequence is 15 residues long. The junction had 7 bases not matched to a gene; V was cut back by 3 bases and J by 2 bases. CDR1 and CDR2 (germline): SGHTA, FQGTGA. CDR3 sequence (DNA): TGTGCCAGCAGCTTTAAAGCGGGAAAAACCTACGAGCAGTACTTC. Its translation is CASSFKAGKTYEQYF.